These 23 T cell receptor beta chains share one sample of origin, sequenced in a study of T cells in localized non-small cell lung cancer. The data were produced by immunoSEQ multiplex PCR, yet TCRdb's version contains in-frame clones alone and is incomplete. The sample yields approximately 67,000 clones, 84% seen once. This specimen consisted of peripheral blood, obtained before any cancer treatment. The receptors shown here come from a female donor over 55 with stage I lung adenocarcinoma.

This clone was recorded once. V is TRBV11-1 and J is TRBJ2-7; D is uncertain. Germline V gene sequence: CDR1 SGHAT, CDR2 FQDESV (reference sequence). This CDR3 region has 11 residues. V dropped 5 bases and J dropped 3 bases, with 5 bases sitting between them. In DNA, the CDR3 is TGTGCCAGCAGCAACAACTACGAGCAGTACTTC. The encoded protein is CASSNNYEQYF.

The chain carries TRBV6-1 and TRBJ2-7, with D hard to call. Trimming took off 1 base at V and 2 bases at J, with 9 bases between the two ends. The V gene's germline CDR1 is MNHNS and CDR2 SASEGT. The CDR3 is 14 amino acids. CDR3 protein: CASSEVAGPYEQYF. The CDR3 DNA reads TGTGCCAGCAGTGAAGTTGCAGGTCCCTACGAGCAGTACTTC.

The CDR3, as DNA: TGCGCCAGCAGTTGGGACACACCATCCACCACTGAAGCTTTCTTT. Amino acids: CASSWDTPSTTEAFF. The rearrangement joins TRBV5-1 to TRBJ1-1; D possibly corresponds to TRBD1 (6 bases). Trimming left V 5 bases short and J 4 bases short, with 18 bases between. CDR1 SGHRS and CDR2 YFSETQ come from the germline V gene. The CDR3 is made up of 15 amino acids.

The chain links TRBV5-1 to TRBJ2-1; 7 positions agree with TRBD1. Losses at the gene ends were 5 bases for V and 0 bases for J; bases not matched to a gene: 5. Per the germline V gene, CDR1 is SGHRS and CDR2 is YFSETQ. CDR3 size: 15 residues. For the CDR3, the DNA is TGCGCCAGCAGGCCGACAGGGAGCTCCTACAATGAGCAGTTCTTC. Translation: CASRPTGSSYNEQFF.

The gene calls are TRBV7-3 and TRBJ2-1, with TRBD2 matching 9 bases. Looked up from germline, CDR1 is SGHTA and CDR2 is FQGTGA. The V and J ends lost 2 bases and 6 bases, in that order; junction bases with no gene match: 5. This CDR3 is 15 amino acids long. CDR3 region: CASSLRSTSGNEQFF. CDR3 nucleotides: TGTGCCAGCAGCTTACGGTCGACTAGCGGCAATGAGCAGTTCTTC.

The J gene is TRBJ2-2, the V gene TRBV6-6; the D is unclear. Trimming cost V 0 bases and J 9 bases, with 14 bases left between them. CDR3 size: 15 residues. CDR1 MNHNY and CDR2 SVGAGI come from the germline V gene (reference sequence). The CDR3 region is CASSYSILPSRELFF. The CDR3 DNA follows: TGTGCCAGCAGTTACTCGATTCTACCCAGCCGGGAGCTGTTTTTT.

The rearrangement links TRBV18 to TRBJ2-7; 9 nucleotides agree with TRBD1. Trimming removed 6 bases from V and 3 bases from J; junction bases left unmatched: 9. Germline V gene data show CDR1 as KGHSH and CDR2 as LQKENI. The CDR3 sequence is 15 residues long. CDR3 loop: CASSQTTGGLYEQYF. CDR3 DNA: TGTGCCAGCTCGCAGACGACAGGGGGGCTCTACGAGCAGTACTTC.

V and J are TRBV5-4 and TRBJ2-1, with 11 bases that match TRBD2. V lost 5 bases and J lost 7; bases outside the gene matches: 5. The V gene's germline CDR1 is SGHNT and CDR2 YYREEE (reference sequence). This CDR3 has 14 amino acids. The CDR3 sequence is CASRLAGGPNEQFF. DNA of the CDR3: TGTGCCAGCAGATTAGCGGGAGGGCCTAATGAGCAGTTCTTC.

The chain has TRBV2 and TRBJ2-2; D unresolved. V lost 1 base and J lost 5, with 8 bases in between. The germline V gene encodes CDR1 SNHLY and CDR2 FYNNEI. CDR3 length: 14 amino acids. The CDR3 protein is CASSEVPSTGELFF. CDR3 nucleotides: TGTGCCAGCAGTGAAGTACCTTCTACCGGGGAGCTGTTTTTT.

CDR3 sequence: CASSRSGSETQYF. CDR3 bases: TGTGCCAGCAGCCGTAGCGGGAGTGAGACCCAGTACTTC. The chain has TRBV5-4 and TRBJ2-5, with 9 bases that match TRBD2. The germline V gene has CDR1 SGHNT and CDR2 YYREEE (reference sequence). The V segment lost 4 bases and the J segment 5 bases; nucleotides outside the gene matches: 3. The CDR3 covers 13 residues.

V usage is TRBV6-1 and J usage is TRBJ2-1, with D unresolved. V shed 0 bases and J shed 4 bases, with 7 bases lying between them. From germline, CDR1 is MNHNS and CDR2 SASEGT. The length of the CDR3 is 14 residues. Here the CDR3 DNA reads TGTGCCAGCAGTGAAGCGACCAGATACAATGAGCAGTTCTTC. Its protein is CASSEATRYNEQFF.

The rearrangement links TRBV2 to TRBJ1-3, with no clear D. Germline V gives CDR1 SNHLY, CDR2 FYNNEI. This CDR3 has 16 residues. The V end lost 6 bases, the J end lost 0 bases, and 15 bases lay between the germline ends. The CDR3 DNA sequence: TGTGCCAGCAGGAGCCTGCCGGGGAGCTCTGGAAACACCATATATTTT. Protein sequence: CASRSLPGSSGNTIYF.

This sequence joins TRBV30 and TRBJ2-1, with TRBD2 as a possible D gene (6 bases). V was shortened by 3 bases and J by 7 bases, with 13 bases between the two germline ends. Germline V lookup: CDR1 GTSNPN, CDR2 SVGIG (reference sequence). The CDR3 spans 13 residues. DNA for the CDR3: TGTGCCTGGAGGTTGAGCGGGCCGAATGAGCAGTTCTTC. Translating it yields CAWRLSGPNEQFF.

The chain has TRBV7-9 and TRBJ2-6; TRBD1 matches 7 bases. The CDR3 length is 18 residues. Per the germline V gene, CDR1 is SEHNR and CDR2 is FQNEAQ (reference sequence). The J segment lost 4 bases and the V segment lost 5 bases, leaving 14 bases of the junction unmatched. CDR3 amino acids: CASSPRTGFTIGANVLTF. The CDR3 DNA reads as TGTGCCAGCAGCCCCCGGACAGGATTTACCATAGGGGCCAACGTCCTGACTTTC.

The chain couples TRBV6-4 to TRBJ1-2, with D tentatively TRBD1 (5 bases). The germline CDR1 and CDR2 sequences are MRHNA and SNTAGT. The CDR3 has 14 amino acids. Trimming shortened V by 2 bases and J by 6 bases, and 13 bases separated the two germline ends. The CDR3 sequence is CASSDGQGGNGYTF. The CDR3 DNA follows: TGTGCCAGCAGTGACGGGCAGGGAGGGAATGGCTACACCTTC.

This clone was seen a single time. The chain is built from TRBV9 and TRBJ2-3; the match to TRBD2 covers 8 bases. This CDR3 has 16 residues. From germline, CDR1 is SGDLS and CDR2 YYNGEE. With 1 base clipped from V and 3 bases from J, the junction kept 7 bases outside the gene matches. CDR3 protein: CASSVLGSGATDTQYF. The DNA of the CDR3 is TGTGCCAGCAGCGTACTGGGTAGCGGGGCTACAGATACGCAGTATTTT.

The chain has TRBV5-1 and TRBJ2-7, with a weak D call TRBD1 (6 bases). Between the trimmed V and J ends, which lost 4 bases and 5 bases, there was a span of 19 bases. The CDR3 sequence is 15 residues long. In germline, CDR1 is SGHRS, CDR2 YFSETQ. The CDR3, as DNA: TGCGCCAGCAGCGCCCAACAGGGTGACTTCAACGAGCAGTACTTC. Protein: CASSAQQGDFNEQYF.

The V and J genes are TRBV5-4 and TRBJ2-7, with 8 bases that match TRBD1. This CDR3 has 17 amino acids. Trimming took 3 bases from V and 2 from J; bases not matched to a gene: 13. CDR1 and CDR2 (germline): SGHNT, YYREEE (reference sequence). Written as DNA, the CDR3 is TGTGCCAGCAGCTCGTACAGGGTCGGGACAGGTGCCTACGAGCAGTACTTC. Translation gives CASSSYRVGTGAYEQYF.

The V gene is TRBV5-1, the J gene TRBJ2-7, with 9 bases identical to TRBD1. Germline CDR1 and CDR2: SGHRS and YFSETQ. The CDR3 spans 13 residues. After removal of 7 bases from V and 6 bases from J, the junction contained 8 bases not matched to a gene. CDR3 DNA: TGCGCCAGCCAACTGGGACAGGGCTTCGAGCAGTACTTC. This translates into CASQLGQGFEQYF.

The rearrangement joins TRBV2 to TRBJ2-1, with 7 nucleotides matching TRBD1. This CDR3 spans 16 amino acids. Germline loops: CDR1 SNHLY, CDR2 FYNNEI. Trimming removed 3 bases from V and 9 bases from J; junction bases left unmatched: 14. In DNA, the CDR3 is TGTGCCAGCAGTGAGATCACGGGACAGCTTCGGGGTGAGCAGTTCTTC. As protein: CASSEITGQLRGEQFF.

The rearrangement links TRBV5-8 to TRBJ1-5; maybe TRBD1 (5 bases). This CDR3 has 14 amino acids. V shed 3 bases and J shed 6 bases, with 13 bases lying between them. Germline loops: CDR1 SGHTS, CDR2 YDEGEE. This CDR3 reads CASSWSGGGQPQHF. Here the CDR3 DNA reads TGTGCCAGCAGCTGGTCGGGGGGTGGTCAGCCCCAGCATTTT.

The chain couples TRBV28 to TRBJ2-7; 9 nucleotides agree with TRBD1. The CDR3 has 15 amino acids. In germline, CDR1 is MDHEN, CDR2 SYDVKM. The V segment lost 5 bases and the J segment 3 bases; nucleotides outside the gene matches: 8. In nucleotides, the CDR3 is TGTGCCAGCAGTCCACAGGGGGCGCCGGGCTACGAGCAGTACTTC. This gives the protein CASSPQGAPGYEQYF.

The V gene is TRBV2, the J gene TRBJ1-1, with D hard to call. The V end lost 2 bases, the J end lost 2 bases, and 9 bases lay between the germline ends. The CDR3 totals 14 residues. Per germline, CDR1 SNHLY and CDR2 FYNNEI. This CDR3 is CASSETGRNTEAFF. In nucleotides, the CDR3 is TGTGCCAGCAGTGAAACGGGCAGAAACACTGAAGCTTTCTTT.